Following are 24 T cell receptor beta chains from one sample sequenced in a study of shared clonotypes between healthy human individuals. The assay was immunoSEQ multiplex PCR, and TCRdb's table has in-frame clones only and misses some. Among more than 850,000 clones listed, about four fifths were seen once. The sample taken for sequencing was memory CD4+ T cells from PBMCs. Regarding subset: CD45RA-negative fraction. The receptors were sampled from a man aged 18 to 30 in good health. Some clones in this sample may be carry-over from other donors' samples.

This clone was found many times. The chain couples TRBV5-4 to TRBJ1-4; D remains unclear. The V gene's germline CDR1 is SGHNT and CDR2 YYREEE (reference sequence). CDR3 length: 12 residues. Trimming pared 4 bases from V and 13 bases from J, leaving 14 bases between. CDR3 sequence (DNA): TGTGCCAGCAGCCCCGACGGCAGAGGACTGTTTTTT. It codes for CASSPDGRGLFF. Filled out from reference TRBV5-4 and TRBJ1-4, the complete variable domain reads ETGVTQSPTHLIKTRGQQVTLRCSSQSGHNTVSWYQQALGQGPQFIFQYYREEENGRGNFPPRFSGLQFPNYSSELNVNALELDDSALYLCASSPDGRGLFFGSGTQLSVL.

The chain joins TRBV10-2 to TRBJ2-5, with 8 bases identical to TRBD2. Germline lookup yields CDR1 WSHSY and CDR2 SAAADI. Trimming cost V 2 bases and J 3 bases; bases outside gene matches: 2. The CDR3 spans 14 residues. The CDR3 nucleotides are TGCGCCAGCAGTGAGACTAGCGGAAAAGAGACCCAGTACTTC. Encoded protein: CASSETSGKETQYF.

This clone was counted once. Other DNA sequences in this sample translate to the same CDR3. The chain uses TRBV4-1 and TRBJ2-4; 10 positions match TRBD2. Trimming at V came to 3 bases and at J to 0 bases, leaving 5 bases not matched to a gene. The CDR3 is made up of 17 amino acids. Per germline, CDR1 MGHRA and CDR2 YSYEKL. This CDR3 reads CASSHPSGRGAKNIQYF. The CDR3 DNA follows: TGCGCCAGCAGCCACCCTAGCGGGAGAGGAGCCAAAAACATTCAGTACTTC.

The V and J genes are TRBV7-9 and TRBJ2-3; TRBD2 matches 14 bases. With 3 bases clipped from V and 4 bases from J, the junction kept 6 bases outside the gene matches. This CDR3 has 17 amino acids. Germline V gene data show CDR1 as SEHNR and CDR2 as FQNEAQ (reference sequence). CDR3 protein: CASSFGTSGRVADTQYF. For the CDR3, the DNA is TGTGCCAGCAGCTTTGGGACTAGCGGGAGAGTCGCAGATACGCAGTATTTT.

The chain links TRBV4-2 to TRBJ1-4, with TRBD1 matching over 8 bases. This CDR3 has 16 amino acids. Germline V CDR1 and CDR2: LGHNA, YNFKEQ. V lost 4 bases and J lost 7; bases outside the gene matches: 11. The CDR3 sequence is CASSPGPQGAVEKLFF. CDR3 nucleotides: TGTGCCAGCAGCCCCGGGCCCCAGGGGGCCGTTGAAAAACTGTTTTTT.

This rearrangement joins TRBV9 to TRBJ2-6; TRBD1 matches at 7 bases. Per the germline V gene, CDR1 is SGDLS and CDR2 is YYNGEE. Germline trimming cut 4 bases from V and 0 bases from J; bases unmatched to any gene: 16. The CDR3 length is 20 residues. The CDR3 reads CASSTLRFGTDLSGANVLTF. CDR3 bases: TGTGCCAGCAGCACCCTCCGGTTCGGGACAGATCTCTCTGGGGCCAACGTCCTGACTTTC.

The chain has TRBV5-6 and TRBJ1-1; a possible D gene is TRBD1 (5 bases). CDR1 and CDR2 (germline): SGHDT, YYEEEE. CDR3 size: 11 residues. Trimming removed 3 bases from V and 8 bases from J, with 8 bases in between. As DNA, the CDR3 is TGTGCCAGCAGCTCCGGGGGAGAAGCTTTCTTT. It yields the protein CASSSGGEAFF.

V and J are TRBV6-1 and TRBJ2-7, with unresolved D. The CDR3 length is 11 residues. Germline assignment: CDR1 MNHNS and CDR2 SASEGT. V lost 0 bases to trimming and J lost 3 bases, with 0 bases between them. CDR3 loop: CASSEAYEQYF. CDR3 in DNA: TGTGCCAGCAGTGAAGCCTACGAGCAGTACTTC.

The rearrangement uses TRBV28 and TRBJ1-3; no clear D. Germline V gives CDR1 MDHEN, CDR2 SYDVKM. Deletions cut 6 bases from V and 0 bases from J, with 12 bases between. The CDR3 extends over 15 amino acids. The CDR3 coding sequence is TGTGCCAGCAGGGATTCGGCGAGCTCTGGAAACACCATATATTTT. Amino acid sequence: CASRDSASSGNTIYF.

V is TRBV4-3 and J is TRBJ1-2; 7 nucleotides line up with TRBD1. Germline CDR1 is LGHNA and CDR2 is YSLEER. The CDR3 contains 14 residues. V gave up 1 base and J gave up 4 bases; unmatched junction bases: 3. The CDR3 coding sequence is TGCGCCAGCAGCCAAGCGGGACAGCTCTATGGCTACACCTTC. It translates to CASSQAGQLYGYTF.

With respect to this clone: The junction departs from germline at one end; a sequencing error may be responsible. CDR3 protein: CAGSQSIDYGYTF. The CDR3 bases are TGTGCCGGCAGCCAGAGTATTGACTATGGCTACACCTTC. The chain combines TRBV28 with TRBJ1-2; D uncertain. The length of the CDR3 is 13 residues. CDR1 and CDR2 (germline): MDHEN, SYDVKM.

The rearrangement joins TRBV10-2 to TRBJ2-1; TRBD1 matches 9 bases. This CDR3 comprises 16 residues. Trimming at V came to 2 bases and at J to 10 bases, leaving 12 bases not matched to a gene. Germline V CDR1 and CDR2: WSHSY, SAAADI. CDR3 nucleotide sequence: TGCGCCAGCAGTGAGCCAGGGACAGGGTGGGCCCGGGAGCAGTTCTTC. Translating gives CASSEPGTGWAREQFF.

The V call is TRBV25-1, the J call TRBJ2-2, with 7 bases that match TRBD1. CDR3 length: 17 residues. Germline CDR1 reads MGHDK; CDR2 reads SYGVNS. Unmatched junction bases numbered 11, after V lost 2 bases and J lost 5 bases. The CDR3 spells CASSEKSGGILTGELFF. Written as DNA, the CDR3 is TGTGCCAGCAGTGAAAAGTCAGGGGGTATACTGACCGGGGAGCTGTTTTTT.

The rearrangement links TRBV6-6 to TRBJ1-3; D gene unclear. The germline V gene encodes CDR1 MNHNY and CDR2 SVGAGI (reference sequence). The germline V and J ends were trimmed by 2 bases and 4 bases, with 9 bases remaining between them. The CDR3 is made up of 14 amino acids. The CDR3 reads CASSYLGLGNTIYF. DNA of the CDR3: TGTGCCAGCAGTTACCTCGGACTAGGAAACACCATATATTTT.

CDR3 sequence (DNA): TGTGCCAGCAGTTCCACCTGGGTCACCTTCCCCATTGAAGCTTTCTTT. Protein product: CASSSTWVTFPIEAFF. The chain uses TRBV7-9 and TRBJ1-1; unclear D gene. This CDR3 spans 16 amino acids. CDR1 and CDR2 (germline): SEHNR, FQNEAQ (reference sequence). Trimming left V 6 bases short and J 7 bases short, with 24 bases between.

The chain uses TRBV30 and TRBJ1-5; TRBD1 is a possible D gene (5 bases). CDR1 and CDR2 from the germline V gene are GTSNPN and SVGIG (reference sequence). The CDR3 has 14 residues. V was shortened by 1 base and J by 1 base, with 8 bases between the two germline ends. The DNA of the CDR3 is TGTGCCTGGAGTGGGGGACCGAGCAATCAGCCCCAGCATTTT. Protein product: CAWSGGPSNQPQHF.

The chain carries TRBV28 and TRBJ1-3; D is perhaps TRBD1 (6 bases). V lost 2 bases and J 8 bases, leaving 10 bases between the germline ends. The germline CDR1 and CDR2 sequences are MDHEN and SYDVKM. The CDR3 is made up of 13 amino acids. The CDR3 protein is CASSLRQVYTIYF. CDR3 nucleotide sequence: TGTGCCAGCAGTTTACGACAGGTGTACACCATATATTTT.

CDR3 amino acids: CASSESVSNNEQFF. CDR3 DNA: TGTGCCAGCAGTGAAAGTGTCTCTAACAATGAGCAGTTCTTC. V usage is TRBV2 and J usage is TRBJ2-1; D is uncertain. This CDR3 is built from 14 residues. Looked up from germline, CDR1 is SNHLY and CDR2 is FYNNEI. V was trimmed by 2 bases and J by 5 bases, leaving 10 bases between them. Based on the CDR3 plus reference TRBV2 and TRBJ2-1, the full variable domain is EPEVTQTPSHQVTQMGQEVILRCVPISNHLYFYWYRQILGQKVEFLVSFYNNEISEKSEIFDDQFSVERPDGSNFTLKIRSTKLEDSAMYFCASSESVSNNEQFFGPGTRLTVL.

This clone was seen only once. This chain uses TRBV2 with TRBJ1-4; 7 bases align to TRBD1. The trim removed 4 bases at V and 8 bases at J, leaving 7 bases unmatched. Germline V gene data show CDR1 as SNHLY and CDR2 as FYNNEI. This CDR3 has 14 amino acids. The CDR3 DNA follows: TGTGCCAGCAGTGGGCAGGGGGGAGTAGAAAAACTGTTTTTT. As protein: CASSGQGGVEKLFF.

Regarding this clone: In the same sample, other DNA sequences code for this CDR3. This chain's CDR3 is CASSLVGQNYEQYF. CDR3 DNA: TGCGCCAGCAGCTTGGTGGGACAGAACTACGAGCAGTACTTC. The chain uses TRBV5-1 and TRBJ2-7; TRBD1 aligns across 7 bases. The CDR3 contains 14 residues. CDR1 and CDR2 (germline): SGHRS, YFSETQ. J lost 3 bases, V lost 0 bases, and 3 bases had no gene match.

This clone was recorded only once. V and J are TRBV28 and TRBJ2-7; D is unclear. The CDR3 consists of 12 residues. Germline V gene lookup returns CDR1 MDHEN and CDR2 SYDVKM. Trimming shortened V by 3 bases and J by 2 bases, and 5 bases separated the two germline ends. In nucleotides, the CDR3 is TGTGCCAGCAGTTTTTATACCTACGAGCAGTACTTC. Translating it yields CASSFYTYEQYF. The full variable domain, with the rest looked up from reference TRBV28 and TRBJ2-7, is DVKVTQSSRYLVKRTGEKVFLECVQDMDHENMFWYRQDPGLGLRLIYFSYDVKMKEKGDIPEGYSVSREKKERFSLILESASTNQTSMYLCASSFYTYEQYFGPGTRLTVT.

The genes are TRBV27 and TRBJ2-1, with TRBD2 matching over 8 bases. Germline CDR1 MNHEY, CDR2 SMNVEV (reference sequence). CDR3 length equals 15 residues. Trimming at V came to 1 base and at J to 5 bases, leaving 4 bases not matched to a gene. CDR3 loop: CASSLFSGRNNEQFF. DNA for the CDR3: TGTGCCAGCAGTTTATTCAGCGGGAGAAACAATGAGCAGTTCTTC.

The V gene is TRBV30, the J gene TRBJ1-5; no clear D gene. The length of the CDR3 is 14 residues. The V end was cut by 2 bases, the J end by 6 bases, with 14 bases between. The germline CDR1 and CDR2 sequences are GTSNPN and SVGIG (reference sequence). This chain's CDR3 is CAWSNTVGPQPQHF. In DNA form, the CDR3 reads TGTGCCTGGAGTAACACTGTCGGACCTCAGCCCCAGCATTTT.

The table lists this clone with many counts. The chain employs TRBV7-9 and TRBJ2-1; TRBD2 matches at 11 bases. Germline CDR1 and CDR2: SEHNR and FQNEAQ (reference sequence). This CDR3 has 18 residues. Trimming cost V 5 bases and J 2 bases; bases outside gene matches: 11. CDR3 nucleotides: TGTGCCAGCAGCCTCCCCACCAGACTAGCGGGGACCTACAATGAGCAGTTCTTC. Its translation: CASSLPTRLAGTYNEQFF. The complete variable domain, with remaining parts taken from reference TRBV7-9 and TRBJ2-1, reads DTGVSQNPRHKITKRGQNVTFRCDPISEHNRLYWYRQTLGQGPEFLTYFQNEAQLEKSRLLSDRFSAERPKGSFSTLEIQRTEQGDSAMYLCASSLPTRLAGTYNEQFFGPGTRLTVL.